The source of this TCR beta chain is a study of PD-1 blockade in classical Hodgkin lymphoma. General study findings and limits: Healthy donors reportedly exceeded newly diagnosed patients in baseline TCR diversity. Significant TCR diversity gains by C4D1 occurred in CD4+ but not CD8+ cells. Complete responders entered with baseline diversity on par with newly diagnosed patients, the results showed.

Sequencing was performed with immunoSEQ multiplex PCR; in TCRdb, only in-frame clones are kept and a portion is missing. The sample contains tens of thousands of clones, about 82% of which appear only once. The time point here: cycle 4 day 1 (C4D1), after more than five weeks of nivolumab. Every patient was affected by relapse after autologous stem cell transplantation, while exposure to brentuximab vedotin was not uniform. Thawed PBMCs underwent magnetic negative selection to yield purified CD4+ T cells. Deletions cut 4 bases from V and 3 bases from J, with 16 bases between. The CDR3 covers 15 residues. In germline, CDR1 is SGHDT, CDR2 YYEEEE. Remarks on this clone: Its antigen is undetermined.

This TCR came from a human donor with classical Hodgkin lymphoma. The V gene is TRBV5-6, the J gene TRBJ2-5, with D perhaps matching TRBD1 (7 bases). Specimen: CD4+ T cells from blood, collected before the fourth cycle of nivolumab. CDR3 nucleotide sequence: TGTGCCAGCAGCCTACCAGGGGGAGGAAAAGAGACCCAGTACTTC. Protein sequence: CASSLPGGGKETQYF. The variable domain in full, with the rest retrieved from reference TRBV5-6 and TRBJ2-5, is DAGVTQSPTHLIKTRGQQVTLRCSPKSGHDTVSWYQQALGQGPQFIFQYYEEEERQRGNFPDRFSGHQFPNYSSELNVNALLLGDSALYLCASSLPGGGKETQYFGPGTRLLVL.